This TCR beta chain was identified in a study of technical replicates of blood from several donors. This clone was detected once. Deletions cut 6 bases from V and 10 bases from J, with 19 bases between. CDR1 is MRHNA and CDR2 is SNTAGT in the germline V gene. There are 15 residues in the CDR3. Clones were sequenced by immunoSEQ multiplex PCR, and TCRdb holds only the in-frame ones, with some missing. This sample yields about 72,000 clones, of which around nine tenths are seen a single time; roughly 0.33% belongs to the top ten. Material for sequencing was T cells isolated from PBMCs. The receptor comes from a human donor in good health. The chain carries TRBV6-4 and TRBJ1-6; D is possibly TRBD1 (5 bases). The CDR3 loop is CASSLSNSEGSPLHF. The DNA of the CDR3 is TGTGCCAGCAGCTTGTCTAATTCGGAGGGGTCACCCCTCCACTTT.